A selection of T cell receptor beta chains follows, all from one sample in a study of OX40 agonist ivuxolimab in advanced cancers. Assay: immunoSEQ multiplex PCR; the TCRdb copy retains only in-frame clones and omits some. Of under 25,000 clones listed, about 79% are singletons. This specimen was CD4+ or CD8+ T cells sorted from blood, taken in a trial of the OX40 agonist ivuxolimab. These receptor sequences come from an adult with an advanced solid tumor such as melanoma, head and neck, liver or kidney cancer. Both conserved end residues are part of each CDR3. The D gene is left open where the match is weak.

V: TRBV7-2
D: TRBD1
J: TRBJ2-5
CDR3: CASSSDRVETQYF

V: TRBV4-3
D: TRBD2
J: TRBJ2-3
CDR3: CASSQEWGTSADTQYF

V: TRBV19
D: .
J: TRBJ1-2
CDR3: CASSIGPGKGYGYTF

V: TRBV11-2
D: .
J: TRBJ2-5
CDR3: CASSLGTIGGETQYF

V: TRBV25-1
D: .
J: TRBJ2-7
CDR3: CASSQGYEQYF

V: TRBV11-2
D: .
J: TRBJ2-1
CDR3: CASSFDPSSYNEQFF

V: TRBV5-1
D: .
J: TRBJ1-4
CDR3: CASSLEGFGEKLFF

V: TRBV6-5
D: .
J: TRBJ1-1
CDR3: CASSYSNPGVNTEAFF

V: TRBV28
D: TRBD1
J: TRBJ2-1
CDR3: CASSLRTGVDEQFF

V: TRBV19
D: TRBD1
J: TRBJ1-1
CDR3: CASSMIGGGTEAFF

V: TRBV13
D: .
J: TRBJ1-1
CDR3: CASSHSRGWAEAFF

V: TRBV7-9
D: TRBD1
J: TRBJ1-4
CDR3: CASKDGQALEKLFF

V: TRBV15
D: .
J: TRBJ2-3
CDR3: CATSREAGTHLIAQYF

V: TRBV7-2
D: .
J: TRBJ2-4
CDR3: CASSPTGTKGNIQYF

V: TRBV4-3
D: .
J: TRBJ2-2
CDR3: CASSQKSSQPGELFF

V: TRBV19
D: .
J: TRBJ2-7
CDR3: CVSSPTEVREQYF

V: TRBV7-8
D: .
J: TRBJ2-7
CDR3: CASSLAGRIYEQYF

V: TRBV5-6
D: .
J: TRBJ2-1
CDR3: CASSYSNEQFF